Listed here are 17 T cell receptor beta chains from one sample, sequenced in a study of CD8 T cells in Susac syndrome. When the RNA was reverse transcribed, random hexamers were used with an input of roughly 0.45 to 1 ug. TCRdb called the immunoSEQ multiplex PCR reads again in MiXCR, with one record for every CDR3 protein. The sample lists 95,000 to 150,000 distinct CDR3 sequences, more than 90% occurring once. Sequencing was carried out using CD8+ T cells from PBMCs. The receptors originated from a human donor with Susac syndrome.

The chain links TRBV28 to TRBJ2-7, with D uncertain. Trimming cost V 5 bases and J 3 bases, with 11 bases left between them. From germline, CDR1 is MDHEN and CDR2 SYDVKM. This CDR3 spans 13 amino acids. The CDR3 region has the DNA TGTGCCAGCAGTCCAAACACGGTCTACGAGCAGTACTTC. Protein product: CASSPNTVYEQYF.

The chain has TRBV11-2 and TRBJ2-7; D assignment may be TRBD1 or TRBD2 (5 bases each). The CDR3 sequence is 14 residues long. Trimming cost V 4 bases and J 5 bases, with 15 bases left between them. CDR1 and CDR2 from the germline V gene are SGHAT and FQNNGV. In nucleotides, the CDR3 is TGTGCCAGCAGCTCTTGGGGCGGGTCAGACGAGCAGTACTTC. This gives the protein CASSSWGGSDEQYF.

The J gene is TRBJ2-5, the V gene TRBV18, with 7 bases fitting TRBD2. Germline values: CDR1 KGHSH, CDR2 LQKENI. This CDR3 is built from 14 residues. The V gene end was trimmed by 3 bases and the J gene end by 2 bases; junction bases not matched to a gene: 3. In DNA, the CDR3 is TGTGCCAGCTCACCTCGGGGGGTTCAAGAGACCCAGTACTTC. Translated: CASSPRGVQETQYF.

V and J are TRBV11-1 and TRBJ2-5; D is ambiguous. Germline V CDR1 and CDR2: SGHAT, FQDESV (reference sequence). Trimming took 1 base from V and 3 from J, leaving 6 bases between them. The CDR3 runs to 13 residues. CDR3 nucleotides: TGTGCCAGCAGCTTAGAGGACGAAGAGACCCAGTACTTC. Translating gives CASSLEDEETQYF. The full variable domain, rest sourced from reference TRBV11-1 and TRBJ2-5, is EAEVAQSPRYKITEKSQAVAFWCDPISGHATLYWYRQILGQGPELLVQFQDESVVDDSQLPKDRFSAERLKGVDSTLKIQPAELGDSAMYLCASSLEDEETQYFGPGTRLLVL.

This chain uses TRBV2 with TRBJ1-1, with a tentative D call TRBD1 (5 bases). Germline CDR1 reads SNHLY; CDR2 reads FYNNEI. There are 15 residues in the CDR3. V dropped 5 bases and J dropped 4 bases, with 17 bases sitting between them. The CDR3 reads CASSTGGIGGTEAFF. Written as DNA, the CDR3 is TGTGCCAGCAGTACCGGGGGGATCGGGGGCACTGAAGCTTTCTTT. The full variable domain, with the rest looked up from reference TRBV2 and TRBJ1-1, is EPEVTQTPSHQVTQMGQEVILRCVPISNHLYFYWYRQILGQKVEFLVSFYNNEISEKSEIFDDQFSVERPDGSNFTLKIRSTKLEDSAMYFCASSTGGIGGTEAFFGQGTRLTVV.

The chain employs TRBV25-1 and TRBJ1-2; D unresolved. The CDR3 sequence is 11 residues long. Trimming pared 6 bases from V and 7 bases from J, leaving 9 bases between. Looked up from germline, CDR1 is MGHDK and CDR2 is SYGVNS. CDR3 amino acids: CASSDPGGYTF. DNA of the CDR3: TGTGCCAGCAGCGACCCCGGTGGCTACACCTTC.

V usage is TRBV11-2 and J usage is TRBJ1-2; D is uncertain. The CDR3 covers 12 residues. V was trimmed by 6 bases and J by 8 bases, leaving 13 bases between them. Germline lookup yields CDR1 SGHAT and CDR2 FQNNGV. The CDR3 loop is CASREVYGGYTF. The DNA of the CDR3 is TGTGCCAGCAGGGAGGTTTACGGAGGCTACACCTTC.

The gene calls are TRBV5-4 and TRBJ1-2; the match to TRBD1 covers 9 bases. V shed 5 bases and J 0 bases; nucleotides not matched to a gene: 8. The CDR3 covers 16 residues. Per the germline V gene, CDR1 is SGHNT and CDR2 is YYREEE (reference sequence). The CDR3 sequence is CASRTRTGAPNYGYTF. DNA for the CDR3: TGTGCCAGCAGAACTAGGACAGGGGCGCCTAACTATGGCTACACCTTC. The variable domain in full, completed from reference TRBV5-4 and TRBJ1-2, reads ETGVTQSPTHLIKTRGQQVTLRCSSQSGHNTVSWYQQALGQGPQFIFQYYREEENGRGNFPPRFSGLQFPNYSSELNVNALELDDSALYLCASRTRTGAPNYGYTFGSGTRLTVV.

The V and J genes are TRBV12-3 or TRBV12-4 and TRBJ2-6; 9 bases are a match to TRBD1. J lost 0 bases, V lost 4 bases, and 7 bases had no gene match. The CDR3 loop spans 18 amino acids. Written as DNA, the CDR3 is TGTGCCAGCAGTTCCCCGGGACAGGGTTCCTCTGGGGCCAACGTCCTGACTTTC. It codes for CASSSPGQGSSGANVLTF.

CDR3 sequence reads: CASSELGGTDTQYF. CDR3 in DNA: TGTGCCAGCAGTGAATTGGGGGGCACAGATACGCAGTATTTT. J is TRBJ2-3 and V is TRBV6-1, with D tentatively TRBD1 or TRBD2 (5 bases each). V was shortened by 2 bases and J by 1 base, with 7 bases between the two germline ends. This CDR3 is built from 14 residues. CDR1 and CDR2 (germline): MNHNS, SASEGT.

The CDR3 DNA sequence: TGTGCCAGCACTCAAAGAGACATTCCGCTCTATGGCTACACCTTC. This encodes CASTQRDIPLYGYTF. The V gene is TRBV5-6, the J gene TRBJ1-2; no clear D. The length of the CDR3 is 15 residues. Trimming took 6 bases from V and 4 from J, leaving 19 bases between them. The germline V gene encodes CDR1 SGHDT and CDR2 YYEEEE.

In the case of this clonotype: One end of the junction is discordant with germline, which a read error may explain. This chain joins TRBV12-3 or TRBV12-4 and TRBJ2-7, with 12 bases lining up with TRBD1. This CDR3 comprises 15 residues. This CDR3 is CASSLAGTGGFEQYF. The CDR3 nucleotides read TGTGCCAGCAGTCTAGCCGGGACAGGGGGCTTCGAGCAGTACTTC.

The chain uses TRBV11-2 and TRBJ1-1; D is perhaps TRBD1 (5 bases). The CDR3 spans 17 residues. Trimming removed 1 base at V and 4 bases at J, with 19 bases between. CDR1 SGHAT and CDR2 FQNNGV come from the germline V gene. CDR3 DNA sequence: TGTGCCAGCAGCTTAGCGCGGTTGGCGGGGGAGCCCACTGAAGCTTTCTTT. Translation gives CASSLARLAGEPTEAFF.

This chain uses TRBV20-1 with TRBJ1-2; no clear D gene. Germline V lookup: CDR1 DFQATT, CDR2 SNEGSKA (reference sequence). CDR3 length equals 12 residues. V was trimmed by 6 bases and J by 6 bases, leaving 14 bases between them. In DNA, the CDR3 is TGCAGTGCAAAACCACAAACCCATGGCTACACCTTC. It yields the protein CSAKPQTHGYTF.

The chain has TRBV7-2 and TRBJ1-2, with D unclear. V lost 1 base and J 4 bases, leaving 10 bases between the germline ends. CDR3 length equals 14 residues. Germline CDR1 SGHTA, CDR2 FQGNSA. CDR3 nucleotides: TGTGCCAGCAGCTTAGATAGTTCGGGCTATGGCTACACCTTC. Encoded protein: CASSLDSSGYGYTF.

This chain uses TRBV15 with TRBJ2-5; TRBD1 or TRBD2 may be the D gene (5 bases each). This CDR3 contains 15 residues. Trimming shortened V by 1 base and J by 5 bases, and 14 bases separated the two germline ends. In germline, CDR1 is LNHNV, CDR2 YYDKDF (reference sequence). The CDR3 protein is CATSRVPRDGETQYF. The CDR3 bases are TGTGCCACCAGCAGAGTCCCCAGGGACGGGGAGACCCAGTACTTC.

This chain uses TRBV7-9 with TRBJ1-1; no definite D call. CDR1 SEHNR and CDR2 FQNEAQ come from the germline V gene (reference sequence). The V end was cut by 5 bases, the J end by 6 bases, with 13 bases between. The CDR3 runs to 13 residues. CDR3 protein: CASSPMDPAEAFF. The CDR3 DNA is TGTGCCAGCAGCCCCATGGACCCCGCTGAAGCTTTCTTT.